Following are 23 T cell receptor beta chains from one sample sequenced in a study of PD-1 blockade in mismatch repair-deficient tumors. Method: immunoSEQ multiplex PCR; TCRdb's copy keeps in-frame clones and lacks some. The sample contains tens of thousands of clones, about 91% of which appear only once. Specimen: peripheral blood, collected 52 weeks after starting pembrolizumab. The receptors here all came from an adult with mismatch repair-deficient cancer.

DNA for the CDR3: TGTGCCAGCAGCTTAGTTCCAGGGAACTACGAGCAGTACTTC. Translation gives CASSLVPGNYEQYF. The V gene is TRBV11-2, the J gene TRBJ2-7; a possible D gene is TRBD1 (5 bases). Germline V gene lookup returns CDR1 SGHAT and CDR2 FQNNGV. Trimming cost V 1 base and J 3 bases, with 10 bases left between them. This CDR3 is 14 amino acids long.

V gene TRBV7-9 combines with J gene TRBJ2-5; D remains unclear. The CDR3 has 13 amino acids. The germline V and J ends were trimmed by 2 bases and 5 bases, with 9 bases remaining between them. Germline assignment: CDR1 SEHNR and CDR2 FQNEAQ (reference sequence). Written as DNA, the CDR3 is TGTGCCAGCAGCTTATCATCCCCCGAGACCCAGTACTTC. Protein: CASSLSSPETQYF.

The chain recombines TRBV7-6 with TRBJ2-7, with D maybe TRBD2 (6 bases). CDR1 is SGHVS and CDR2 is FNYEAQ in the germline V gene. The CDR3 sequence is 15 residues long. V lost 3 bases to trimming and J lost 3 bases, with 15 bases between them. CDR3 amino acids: CASSFGAGPNYEQYF. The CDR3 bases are TGTGCCAGCAGCTTCGGAGCGGGCCCTAACTACGAGCAGTACTTC.

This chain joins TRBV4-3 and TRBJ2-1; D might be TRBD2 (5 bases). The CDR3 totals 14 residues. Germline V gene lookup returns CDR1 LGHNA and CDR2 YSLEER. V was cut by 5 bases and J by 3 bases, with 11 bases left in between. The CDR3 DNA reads TGCGCCAGCAGCTACGGGGAAGACTACAATGAGCAGTTCTTC. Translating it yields CASSYGEDYNEQFF.

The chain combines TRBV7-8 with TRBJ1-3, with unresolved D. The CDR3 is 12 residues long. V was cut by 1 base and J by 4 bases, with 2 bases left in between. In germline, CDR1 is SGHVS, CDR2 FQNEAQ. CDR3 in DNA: TGTGCCAGCAGCTTAGACGGAAACACCATATATTTT. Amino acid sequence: CASSLDGNTIYF.

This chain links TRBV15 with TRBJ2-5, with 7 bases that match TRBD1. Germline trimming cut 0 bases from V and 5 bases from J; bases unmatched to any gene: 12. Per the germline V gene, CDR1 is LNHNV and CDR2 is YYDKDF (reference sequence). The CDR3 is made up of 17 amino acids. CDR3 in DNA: TGTGCCACCAGCAGAGAGGATAGAACAGGGGAAAGCGAGACCCAGTACTTC. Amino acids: CATSREDRTGESETQYF.

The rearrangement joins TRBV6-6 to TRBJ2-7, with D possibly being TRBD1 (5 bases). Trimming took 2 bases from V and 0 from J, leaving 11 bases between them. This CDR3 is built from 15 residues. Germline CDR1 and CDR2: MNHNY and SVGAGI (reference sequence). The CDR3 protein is CASSYRLGVSYEQYF. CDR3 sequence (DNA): TGTGCCAGCAGTTACCGGTTAGGGGTCTCCTACGAGCAGTACTTC.

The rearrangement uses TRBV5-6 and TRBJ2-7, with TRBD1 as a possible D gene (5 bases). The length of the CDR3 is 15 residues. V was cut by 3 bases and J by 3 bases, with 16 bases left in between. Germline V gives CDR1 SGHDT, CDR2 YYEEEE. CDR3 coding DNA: TGTGCCAGCAGCTCCCCGACAGTGAACGGCTACGAGCAGTACTTC. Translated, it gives CASSSPTVNGYEQYF.

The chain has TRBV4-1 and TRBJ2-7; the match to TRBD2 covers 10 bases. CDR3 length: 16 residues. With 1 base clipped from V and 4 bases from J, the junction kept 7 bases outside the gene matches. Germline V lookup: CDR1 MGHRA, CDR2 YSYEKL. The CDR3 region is CASSQAGTSGTYEQYF. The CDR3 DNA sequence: TGCGCCAGCAGCCAAGCGGGAACTAGCGGGACTTACGAGCAGTACTTC.

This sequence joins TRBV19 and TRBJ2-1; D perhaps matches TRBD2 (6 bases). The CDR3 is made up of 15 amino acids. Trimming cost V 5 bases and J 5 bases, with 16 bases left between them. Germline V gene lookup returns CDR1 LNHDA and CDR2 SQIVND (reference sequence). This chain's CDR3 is CASSFGPSVHNEQFF. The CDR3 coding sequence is TGTGCCAGTAGTTTCGGTCCTAGCGTTCACAATGAGCAGTTCTTC.

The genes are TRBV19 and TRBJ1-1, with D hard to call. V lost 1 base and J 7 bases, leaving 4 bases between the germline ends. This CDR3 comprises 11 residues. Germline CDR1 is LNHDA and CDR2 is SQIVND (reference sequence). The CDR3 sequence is CASSIGVEAFF. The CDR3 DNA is TGTGCCAGTAGTATAGGAGTTGAAGCTTTCTTT.

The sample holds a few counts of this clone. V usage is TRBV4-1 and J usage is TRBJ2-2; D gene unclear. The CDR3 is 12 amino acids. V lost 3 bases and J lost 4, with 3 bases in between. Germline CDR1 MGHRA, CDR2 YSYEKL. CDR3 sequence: CASSHSTGELFF. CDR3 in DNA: TGCGCCAGCAGCCACAGCACCGGGGAGCTGTTTTTT.

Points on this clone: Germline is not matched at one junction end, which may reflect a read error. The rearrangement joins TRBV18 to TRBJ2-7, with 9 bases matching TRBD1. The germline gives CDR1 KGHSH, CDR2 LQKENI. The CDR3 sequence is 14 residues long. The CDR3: CASTPGTGHYEQYF. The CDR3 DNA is TGTGCCAGCACACCCGGGACAGGGCACTACGAGCAGTACTTC.

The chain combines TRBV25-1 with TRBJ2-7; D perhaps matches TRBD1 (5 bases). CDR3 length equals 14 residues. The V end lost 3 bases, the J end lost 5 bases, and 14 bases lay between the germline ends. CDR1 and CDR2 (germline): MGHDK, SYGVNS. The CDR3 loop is CASSDPQGWDEQYF. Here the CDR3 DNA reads TGTGCCAGCAGTGACCCCCAGGGTTGGGACGAGCAGTACTTC.

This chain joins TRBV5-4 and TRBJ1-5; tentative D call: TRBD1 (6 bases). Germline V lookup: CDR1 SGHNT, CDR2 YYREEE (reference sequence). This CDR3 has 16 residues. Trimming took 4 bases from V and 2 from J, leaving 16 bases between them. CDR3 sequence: CASSQETYRGNQPQHF. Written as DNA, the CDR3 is TGTGCCAGCAGCCAAGAGACCTACAGGGGCAATCAGCCCCAGCATTTT.

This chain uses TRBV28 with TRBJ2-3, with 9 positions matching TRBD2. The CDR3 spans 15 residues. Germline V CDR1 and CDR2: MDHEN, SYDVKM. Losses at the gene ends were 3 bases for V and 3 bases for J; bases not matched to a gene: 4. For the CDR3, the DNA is TGTGCCAGCAGTTTGCGCGGGAGGGGGACAGATACGCAGTATTTT. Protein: CASSLRGRGTDTQYF.

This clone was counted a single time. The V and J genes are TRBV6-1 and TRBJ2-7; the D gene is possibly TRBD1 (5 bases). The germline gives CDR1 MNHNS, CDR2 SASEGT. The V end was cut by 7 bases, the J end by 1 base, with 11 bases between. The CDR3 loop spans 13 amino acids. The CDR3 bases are TGTGCCAGCATCCTCCAGGGATCCTACGAGCAGTACTTC. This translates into CASILQGSYEQYF.

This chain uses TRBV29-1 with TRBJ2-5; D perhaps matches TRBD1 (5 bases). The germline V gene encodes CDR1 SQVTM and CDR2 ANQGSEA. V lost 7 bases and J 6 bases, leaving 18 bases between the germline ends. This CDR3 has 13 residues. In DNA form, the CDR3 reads TGCAGCGCTGACAGCCCTCAGCGACAGACCCAGTACTTC. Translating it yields CSADSPQRQTQYF.

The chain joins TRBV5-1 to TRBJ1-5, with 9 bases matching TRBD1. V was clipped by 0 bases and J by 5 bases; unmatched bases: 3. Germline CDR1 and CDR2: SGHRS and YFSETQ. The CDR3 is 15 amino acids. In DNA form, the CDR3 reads TGCGCCAGCAGCTTGGACAGGGGGCCCGATCAGCCCCAGCATTTT. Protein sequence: CASSLDRGPDQPQHF. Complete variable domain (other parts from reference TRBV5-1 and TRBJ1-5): KAGVTQTPRYLIKTRGQQVTLSCSPISGHRSVSWYQQTPGQGLQFLFEYFSETQRNKGNFPGRFSGRQFSNSRSEMNVSTLELGDSALYLCASSLDRGPDQPQHFGDGTRLSIL.

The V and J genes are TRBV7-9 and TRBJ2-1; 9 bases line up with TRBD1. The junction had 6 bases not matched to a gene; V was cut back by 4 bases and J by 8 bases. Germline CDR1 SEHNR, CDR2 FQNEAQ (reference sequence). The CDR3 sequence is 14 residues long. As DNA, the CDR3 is TGTGCCAGCAGCTCACAGACAGGGGGAGATGAGCAGTTCTTC. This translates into CASSSQTGGDEQFF.

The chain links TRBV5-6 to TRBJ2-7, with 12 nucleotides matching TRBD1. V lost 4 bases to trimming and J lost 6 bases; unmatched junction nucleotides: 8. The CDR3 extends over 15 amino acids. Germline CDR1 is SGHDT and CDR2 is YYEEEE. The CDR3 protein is CASSQGDRGPSEQYF. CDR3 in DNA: TGTGCCAGCAGCCAGGGGGACAGGGGGCCAAGCGAGCAGTACTTC.

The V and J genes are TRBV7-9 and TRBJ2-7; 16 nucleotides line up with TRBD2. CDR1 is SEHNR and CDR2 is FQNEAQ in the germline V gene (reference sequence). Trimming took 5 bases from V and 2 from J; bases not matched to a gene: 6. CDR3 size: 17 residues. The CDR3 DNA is TGTGCCAGCAGCGTGGGACTAGCGGGAGGGCCTCCCTACGAGCAGTACTTC. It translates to CASSVGLAGGPPYEQYF. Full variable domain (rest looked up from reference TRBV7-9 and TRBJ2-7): DTGVSQNPRHKITKRGQNVTFRCDPISEHNRLYWYRQTLGQGPEFLTYFQNEAQLEKSRLLSDRFSAERPKGSFSTLEIQRTEQGDSAMYLCASSVGLAGGPPYEQYFGPGTRLTVT.

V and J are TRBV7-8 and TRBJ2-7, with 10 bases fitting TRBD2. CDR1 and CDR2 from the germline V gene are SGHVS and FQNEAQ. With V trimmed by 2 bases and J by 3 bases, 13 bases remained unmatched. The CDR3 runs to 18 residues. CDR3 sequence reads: CASSLPASGSFGLYEQYF. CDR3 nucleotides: TGTGCCAGCAGCTTACCTGCTAGCGGGAGTTTCGGCCTCTACGAGCAGTACTTC.